This T cell receptor beta chain is drawn from a study of CD8 T cells in ankylosing spondylitis. Study-wide results and limits: There was a TCR beta motif, made of several highly homologous variants, that appeared characteristic of ankylosing spondylitis blood. Reported data indicate significant enrichment of disease-linked clones within matched ankylosing spondylitis synovial fluid.

The sample holds many counts of this clonotype. Its antigen is unidentified. Quantitative 5'-RACE with molecular barcodes was used to make the TCR beta libraries. TCRdb independently ran MiXCR on the 5' RACE reads; one entry per CDR3 protein. The sample lists some 240,000 distinct CDR3 sequences, 8% to 9.5% occurring once. The V end was cut by 4 bases, the J end by 5 bases, with 21 bases between. The CDR3 contains 17 residues. The germline V gene encodes CDR1 MGHRA and CDR2 YSYEKL. This sequence was found in a male donor with ankylosing spondylitis or in good health (not recorded which). The sequencing input was blood, either unsorted or a sorted T cell fraction (not recorded which). This chain links TRBV4-1 with TRBJ2-1; D remains unclear. This CDR3 reads CASSPSPANSPDNEQFF. The CDR3 coding sequence is TGCGCCAGCAGCCCGTCCCCGGCTAATAGTCCGGACAATGAGCAGTTCTTC.